This entry features one T cell receptor (beta chain) sequence. Antigen specificity is unknown. This sample is drawn from a study of cytomegalovirus exposure and HLA in healthy donors. Study overall: Around 80 million unique TCR sequences came from HLA-typed donors in an early release. Ancestry clustering placed roughly four fifths of over 300 genotyped donors in the Caucasian-associated cluster.

Overall study results and limits: Some highly shared sequence variants likely arose as a pipeline artifact.

Participants comprised healthy donors of bone marrow. Researchers ran the PCR with 60 Vbeta and 13 Jbeta primers. Data came from immunoSEQ multiplex PCR; TCRdb stores just in-frame clones and leaves some out. Of about 110,000 clones in the sample, around 76% were seen once. CDR1 is MDHEN and CDR2 is SYDVKM in the germline V gene. Trimming removed 7 bases from V and 10 bases from J; junction bases left unmatched: 9. The CDR3 extends over 15 amino acids. Sequenced material: PBMCs. The origin of this receptor is a man aged 40-49 years in good health and CMV-seropositive. This chain connects TRBV28 to TRBJ1-6; 11 bases line up with TRBD1. CDR3 coding DNA: TGTGCCAGCATCGAAAGGACAGGGGGCCGGTCACCCCTCCACTTT. Translating gives CASIERTGGRSPLHF. The full variable domain, completed using reference TRBV28 and TRBJ1-6, is DVKVTQSSRYLVKRTGEKVFLECVQDMDHENMFWYRQDPGLGLRLIYFSYDVKMKEKGDIPEGYSVSREKKERFSLILESASTNQTSMYLCASIERTGGRSPLHFGNGTRLTVT.